This entry is about one T cell receptor (beta chain). Its antigen is unknown. One base separates it from a far larger clone, so it is likely a read error. The CDR1 and CDR2 encoded by the germline V gene are SGDLS and YYNGEE. Inclusive of the bounding cysteine and phenylalanine, the CDR3 is 12 residues long. The retained sequence is limited to the CDR3, 36 bases, with the frame set at the first base. Libraries came from multiplex PCR. TCRdb records Illumina HiSeq 4000 as the sequencer. To build TCR beta libraries, CDR3 regions were amplified by Arm-PCR using iRepertoire HTBI primers. PCR products were gel purified before sequencing. Regarding the original processing steps: A total of around 66 TRBV and under 15 TRBJ segments were identified across samples and were used for gene usage analysis of CDR3 amino acid clonotypes. COPE and FqMerger were used to merge the filtered high-quality paired reads into contigs. BLAST was used to align contigs to the IMGT TRBV, TRBD and TRBJ reference genes, and CDR3 was defined following IMGT. Any clonotype with a frequency above 0.1% was counted as a highly expanded clone. Shannon entropy was used to measure repertoire diversity, and the Gini coefficient was used to measure V-J evenness. A clonotype was considered public if more than one individual shared it. Starting from the raw public reads, TCRdb applied fastp trimming at Q25, assembled clones with MiXCR and retained in-frame beta chains. Each CDR3 protein appears once, grouped with its most common genes and DNA. The V and J calls and clone size come from TCRdb's table, not from the authors' own analysis. The sample table records a few hundred thousand distinct CDR3 sequences; over 14% of these occur just once. Around 7.6% of the sample rests with the top ten.

What the time point label conveys for this sample: newly diagnosed GD, antithyroid drugs for less than 3 months. For both TCR sequencing and RNA sequencing, RNA was extracted from PBMCs in TRIzol. The diagnosis of Graves' disease was made according to American Thyroid Association guidelines. The patients came from an endocrinology department in Xi'an, China. Each patient gave 7 to 9.5 milliliters of peripheral blood, collected in an EDTA anticoagulant tube. PBMCs were isolated by Ficoll Paque Plus density gradient separation without further T cell sorting. An Agilent 2100 Bioanalyzer and agarose gel were used to check RNA quality, and a NanoDrop 2000 was used to measure RNA concentration. The record originates from a study of regulatory T cells in long-lasting Graves disease (dated by TCRdb to the early 2020s). In the study overall: Newly diagnosed Graves' disease patients had taken antithyroid drugs for less than 3 months. Peripheral blood TCR sequencing and RNA sequencing compared persistent Graves' disease patients with newly diagnosed Graves' disease patients. A total of some 35 samples underwent TCR sequencing: about 13 from persistent and about 20 from newly diagnosed Graves' disease patients. The study took place in China and was registered as a clinical trial.

Here is what the overall study found, with its caveats: Compared with newly diagnosed patients, persistent Graves' disease patients had lower TCR Shannon entropy and fewer highly expanded clones, which suggests clonal expansion. Only peripheral blood was studied, because thyroid tissue, the primary lesion, was inaccessible. The authors noted that the small sample size was a limitation that may lower accuracy. Sequencing and analysis were limited to the TCR beta chain. Preferential use of TRBV28, TRBJ1-2 and TRBJ2-5 was observed in persistent disease, whereas TRBV20-1 and TRBJ2-1 were favored in newly diagnosed disease. Persistent patients shared more public clonotypes among themselves (approximately 2,500) than newly diagnosed patients did (approximately 900).

Another study also made use of these data, one on T cells in Graves' hyperthyroidism and ophthalmopathy. The second paper states: Stable Graves' hyperthyroidism was defined as the absence of progression to ophthalmopathy over 18 months of follow-up. Hyperthyroidism patients were newly diagnosed, with disease duration under 2 months, and aged 18 to 65 years. Patients with uncontrolled infections, other autoimmune diseases, pregnancy or lactation were excluded. Clinical symptoms, serum thyroxine and TRAb, thyroid ultrasound, and orbital computed tomography formed the basis for the diagnoses. A first-round RT-PCR of the TCR CDR3 used the HTBI primer set with the Qiagen OneStep RT-PCR kit. Blood samples also contained most of the expanded thyroid clonotypes (frequency above 0.001), which suggests that blood repertoires may reflect thyroid immune responses. A 13 V-J signature model separated ophthalmopathy from stable hyperthyroidism, with approximately 87% sensitivity and roughly 84% specificity in cross-validation and 80%/75% in testing. In validation, the model predicted progression to ophthalmopathy a median of about 5.9 months before onset, with roughly 70% sensitivity and just under 75% specificity. To identify distinguishing TCR V-J signatures, a discovery cohort of about 100 patients was used, comprising 40 to 45 with Graves' ophthalmopathy and approximately 58 with stable Graves' hyperthyroidism. An independent validation cohort of 18 to 20 hyperthyroidism patients and approximately 16 patients who later progressed to ophthalmopathy tested prospective prediction of ophthalmopathy. The roughly 94 discovery patients were randomly split 7:3 into training and test sets. Thyroid tissue and blood T-cell repertoires from roughly six Graves' hyperthyroidism patients were also compared in the study. After sampling, hyperthyroidism patients received methimazole starting at 30 mg daily, and ophthalmopathy patients received high-dose intravenous methylprednisolone. The libraries were constructed in a second round of multiplex PCR and then size-selected and purified. Sequencing of the libraries was done on an Illumina HiSeq2000 using paired-end 100 bp reads. SOAPnuke was used to process the raw data, throwing out any read that contained adapters or uncalled bases, had a mean Phred below 15, or lacked an exact constant-primer or identifier match. High-quality paired reads were merged using COPE v1.2.5, and each unique nucleotide sequence was defined as a clonotype. MiTCR v1.1 was used to align the clonotypes against IMGT TRBV, TRBD and TRBJ reference segments. The analysis included only V-J combinations with a frequency above 0.0001, which together covered around 99% of the repertoires. The TCS score was defined as F50 (clonal expansion) divided by E x V (chaos), with BLOSUM62-based TCRdist calculated between CDR3 peptides within each V-J. Welch's t-statistics and random forest reduced fewer than 550 V-J features to some 14, which were used in a naive Bayes classifier (R e1071). Sample size was not statistically predetermined, and investigators were not blinded to group allocation. According to the paper, TCR Vbeta CDR3 sequencing was carried out on approximately 140 peripheral blood samples, which came from under 50 ophthalmopathy, approximately 78 hyperthyroidism and about 17 progressor patients.

The chain is encoded by TRBV9 joined to TRBJ2-5; the D region is possibly TRBD1 or TRBD2, each matching across 5 bases. The J call is doubtful: the DNA matches TRBJ2-1 better. The clonotype originates from a woman between 40 and 55 years old with Graves disease. Donor details come from another sample of the same person, matched by shared clones. The input for sequencing was peripheral blood mononuclear cells (PBMCs), taken at new diagnosis, from a patient treated with antithyroid drugs. The DNA sequence is given as TGTGCCGGCGGAGTGAGGGGAAATGAGCAGTTCTTC. This is translated as CAGGVRGNEQFF.